This TCR beta chain was profiled in a study of CD8+ T cells in alopecia areata. For the study at large: Patients received oral tofacitinib, 5 to 10 mg twice daily, for moderate-to-severe alopecia areata. Percentage of affected scalp area was the basis on which treated patients' severity was scored. Study outcomes and limitations: Expanded CD8+ clones among the top 100, as well as scalp clonality, were significantly decreased by tofacitinib. Under tofacitinib, numerous expanded lesional clonotypes remained detectable in scalp and blood.

CDR1 and CDR2 from the germline V gene are SQVTM and ANQGSEA. V lost 3 bases and J lost 4, with 6 bases in between. The CDR3 length is 12 residues. Described treatment: oral pan-JAK inhibitor, 5-10 mg twice daily. Note on this clone: Its matching antigen is unknown.

Isolated RNA was reverse transcribed into cDNA used as the sequencing template. Here immunoSEQ multiplex PCR was the method, and the copy in TCRdb shows in-frame clones only, minus some. The repertoire consists of roughly 180,000 clones, with roughly 50% occurring once and the leading ten covering approximately 11%. J is TRBJ2-2 and V is TRBV29-1; D might be TRBD1 (5 bases). This receptor was taken from a human donor with alopecia areata. The sample was CD8+ T cells sorted from blood, taken at week 24, from a patient treated with tofacitinib. In nucleotides, the CDR3 is TGCAGCGTTGATGACAGCACCGGGGAGCTGTTTTTT. As protein: CSVDDSTGELFF.